The rows below give T cell receptor beta chains drawn from one sample of a study of shared clonotypes between healthy human individuals. The protocol was immunoSEQ multiplex PCR, while the TCRdb copy is restricted to in-frame clones and leaves out a portion. The sample records 450,000 to 600,000 clones, approximately 79% being singletons. Sequencing was performed on PBMCs. The receptors shown here come from a woman in her forties in good health. Some clones in this sample may be carry-over from other donors' samples. Both conserved end residues are part of each CDR3. A D gene is named only where the DNA matches it firmly. Size values are once, few and many counts, or a class for expanded clones, and some rows have none.

size: few; V: TRBV27; D: -; J: TRBJ1-2; DNA: TGTGCCAGCAGTTTAAGGTACTATGATGGCTACACCTTC; CDR3: CASSLRYYDGYTF
size: -; V: TRBV29-1; D: -; J: TRBJ2-6; DNA: TGCAGCGTTCTAAGTCAGGCTGGGGCCAACGTCCTGACTTTC; CDR3: CSVLSQAGANVLTF
size: -; V: TRBV27; D: -; J: TRBJ2-5; DNA: TGTGCCAGCAGCCCGAGGTGGAAGCAAGAGACCCAGTACTTC; CDR3: CASSPRWKQETQYF
size: once; V: TRBV19; D: -; J: TRBJ1-2; DNA: TGTGCCAGTAGGACGACGGACTCCTATGGCTACACCTTC; CDR3: CASRTTDSYGYTF
size: -; V: TRBV9; D: TRBD2; J: TRBJ2-3; DNA: TGTGCCAGCAGCGTAGGCGGGAGGGGTGGCACAGATACGCAGTATTTT; CDR3: CASSVGGRGGTDTQYF
size: few; V: TRBV7-2; D: -; J: TRBJ2-7; DNA: TGTGCCAGCAGCTTAGGGGGACCCTACGAGCAGTACTTC; CDR3: CASSLGGPYEQYF
size: -; V: TRBV7-9; D: -; J: TRBJ2-2; DNA: TGTGCCAGCAGGCGACAGGCGGACACCGGGGAGCTGTTTTTT; CDR3: CASRRQADTGELFF
size: -; V: TRBV5-1; D: -; J: TRBJ2-1; DNA: TGCGCCAGCAGCTCGCTCTACAATGAGCAGTTCTTC; CDR3: CASSSLYNEQFF
size: -; V: TRBV29-1; D: -; J: TRBJ1-1; DNA: TGCAGCGTTGAAAAAGAGGTCACCCCGAACACTGAAGCTTTCTTT; CDR3: CSVEKEVTPNTEAFF
size: -; V: TRBV27; D: -; J: TRBJ1-1; DNA: TGTGCCAGCAGTTTACTGGGGTTGAACACTGAAGCTTTCTTT; CDR3: CASSLLGLNTEAFF
size: -; V: TRBV27; D: TRBD1; J: TRBJ2-5; DNA: TGTGCCAGCAGTTTAACGTCGTCGACAGGGCGAGGGACCCAGTACTTC; CDR3: CASSLTSSTGRGTQYF
size: -; V: TRBV25-1; D: -; J: TRBJ2-1; DNA: TGTGCCAGCGGACGAGGGGGGGGTGACAATGAGCAGTTCTTC; CDR3: CASGRGGGDNEQFF
size: -; V: TRBV7-2; D: TRBD2; J: TRBJ2-1; DNA: TGTGCCAGCAGCTCTCTTGGGCGGACTAGCGGACACAATGAGCAGTTCTTC; CDR3: CASSSLGRTSGHNEQFF
size: once; V: TRBV2; D: -; J: TRBJ1-2; DNA: TGTGCCAGCCGATCCGGCTATGGCTACACCTTC; CDR3: CASRSGYGYTF
size: -; V: TRBV6-6; D: -; J: TRBJ2-5; DNA: TGTGCCAGCGGATTGGACAGGGAGGGTGGCCAGTACTTC; CDR3: CASGLDREGGQYF
size: -; V: TRBV11-1; D: TRBD1; J: TRBJ2-1; DNA: TGTGCCAGCAGCCCAAAGGGGGGACAGGGGGCTTACAATGAGCAGTTCTTC; CDR3: CASSPKGGQGAYNEQFF
size: few; V: TRBV9; D: -; J: TRBJ1-1; DNA: TGTGCCAGCAGCGTAACGGCCGACGGAACAACTCACACTGAAGCTTTCTTT; CDR3: CASSVTADGTTHTEAFF
size: many; V: TRBV5-1; D: TRBD2; J: TRBJ2-7; DNA: TGCGCCAGCAGCTCGCTAGCGGGAGGGCCGGGTTACGAGCAGTACTTC; CDR3: CASSSLAGGPGYEQYF
size: -; V: TRBV7-9; D: -; J: TRBJ2-3; DNA: TGTGCCAGCAGCTTAGGGTTCACCACAGATACGCAGTATTTT; CDR3: CASSLGFTTDTQYF
size: -; V: TRBV14; D: -; J: TRBJ2-5; DNA: TGTGCCAGCAGCCAGACAAAAGAGACCCAGTACTTC; CDR3: CASSQTKETQYF
size: -; V: TRBV9; D: -; J: TRBJ2-2; DNA: TGTGCCAGCAGCGGTGACTACGCGAACACCGGGGAGCTGTTTTTT; CDR3: CASSGDYANTGELFF
size: -; V: TRBV7-9; D: -; J: TRBJ2-1; DNA: TGTGCCAGCAGCTTAACTTTCGATGAGCAGTTCTTC; CDR3: CASSLTFDEQFF
size: -; V: TRBV7-9; D: TRBD2; J: TRBJ2-3; DNA: TGTGCCAGCAGCCCCCCCTTCTTAGCGGGATCAGATACGCAGTATTTT; CDR3: CASSPPFLAGSDTQYF
size: -; V: TRBV6-1; D: -; J: TRBJ1-4; DNA: TGTGCCAGCAGTGAAATGTCAGCAGTGGTTGAAAAACTGTTTTTT; CDR3: CASSEMSAVVEKLFF